Listed below are T cell receptor beta chains from one sample, sequenced in a study of PD-L1 blockade in urothelial cancer. Method: immunoSEQ multiplex PCR; TCRdb's copy keeps in-frame clones and lacks some. The table shows 100,000 to 150,000 clones, with approximately 84% occurring only once. The specimen comprised PBMCs, sampled around atezolizumab (anti-PD-L1) treatment. Every receptor here comes from a man aged 50-59 years with urothelial cancer. CDR3s include the opening cysteine and the closing phenylalanine or tryptophan. A D gene is named only where the DNA matches it firmly. The listing skips clone size in some rows; elsewhere it reads once, few, many or a size class.

TRBJ1-2 | . | . | TRBV6-1 | TGTGCCAGCAGTGAAGTCTCCCATGGCTACACCTTC | CASSEVSHGYTF
TRBJ2-7 | TRBD2 | . | TRBV9 | TGTGCCAGCAGCGAAACTAGCGGGAGTATGGTCGAGCAGTACTTC | CASSETSGSMVEQYF
TRBJ2-7 | . | . | TRBV21-1 | TGTGCCAGCAGAGCGGACTACCCGTTCAACGAGCAGTACTTC | CASRADYPFNEQYF
TRBJ1-3 | . | . | TRBV6-1 | TGTGCCAGCAGGAACGGACAGAACCCTGGAAACACCATATATTTT | CASRNGQNPGNTIYF
TRBJ2-5 | TRBD1 | . | TRBV27 | TGTGCCAGCACCCTAGACAGGGACCAAGAGACCCAGTACTTC | CASTLDRDQETQYF
TRBJ2-1 | . | . | TRBV9 | TGTGCCAGCAGCGTAGAATCCAGGATATACAATGAGCAGTTCTTC | CASSVESRIYNEQFF
TRBJ1-3 | TRBD1 | once | TRBV11-2 | TGTGCCAGCAGCACAGGACAGGGGGCGTCTGGAAACACCATATATTTT | CASSTGQGASGNTIYF
TRBJ2-7 | TRBD2 | once | TRBV7-6 | TGTGCCAGCAGCCCGTTGACTAGCGAGAGCTCCTACGAGCAGTACTTC | CASSPLTSESSYEQYF
TRBJ2-4 | TRBD2 | . | TRBV6-5 | TGTGCCAGCAGTTACTCGGGGCTAGCGGGCAACATTCAGTACTTC | CASSYSGLAGNIQYF
TRBJ2-7 | . | once | TRBV11-2 | TGTGCCAGCAAGAGGGCGGGCTACGAGCAGTACTTC | CASKRAGYEQYF
TRBJ2-2 | . | once | TRBV2 | TGTGCCAGCAGTGAAGGCTTGGCACCCGGGGAGCTGTTTTTT | CASSEGLAPGELFF
TRBJ2-7 | TRBD2 | . | TRBV2 | TGTGCCAGCAGTGATGCTAGCGGGAGCTACGAGCAGTACTTC | CASSDASGSYEQYF
TRBJ2-1 | TRBD1 | . | TRBV19 | TGTGCCAGCCGCGCACCATCAGGGGGCATCTCCTACAATGAGCAGTTCTTC | CASRAPSGGISYNEQFF
TRBJ2-5 | TRBD2 | . | TRBV30 | TGTGCCTGTGGGGGGACTAGCGGGTTCCAAGAGACCCAGTACTTC | CACGGTSGFQETQYF
TRBJ2-4 | . | . | TRBV4-1 | TGCGCCAGCAGCGGACTAGCCAAAAACATTCAGTACTTC | CASSGLAKNIQYF
TRBJ2-7 | TRBD2 | . | TRBV5-4 | TGTGCCAGCAGCTTCTCGACTAGCGGAGCCTACGAGCAGTACTTC | CASSFSTSGAYEQYF
TRBJ1-1 | TRBD1 | once | TRBV4-2 | TGTGCCAGCAGCCGGGGGACAGGGGAGAACACTGAAGCTTTCTTT | CASSRGTGENTEAFF
TRBJ1-4 | . | . | TRBV28 | TGTGCATCCGGGTCAACTAATGAAAAACTGTTTTTT | CASGSTNEKLFF
TRBJ2-2 | . | . | TRBV10-3 | TGTGCCATCAACCGTGGGGGGAGTGCCACCGGGGAGCTGTTTTTT | CAINRGGSATGELFF
TRBJ2-1 | . | . | TRBV15 | TGTGCCACCAGCAGAGCGAGTCTATCCTACAATGAGCAGTTCTTC | CATSRASLSYNEQFF
TRBJ2-7 | TRBD1 | . | TRBV28 | TGTGCCAGCCGGACAGGGATTCCCTACGAGCAGTACTTC | CASRTGIPYEQYF
TRBJ2-4 | TRBD1 | . | TRBV19 | TGTGCCAGTAGTATGACCGGGACAGCGACTATCCTAGCCAAAAACATTCAGTACTTC | CASSMTGTATILAKNIQYF
TRBJ1-5 | . | . | TRBV11-2 | TGTGCCAGCAGCCCCAGTAGCAATCAGCCCCAGCATTTT | CASSPSSNQPQHF
TRBJ1-2 | . | . | TRBV21-1 | TGTGCCAGCAGCAGGGAAGGGGATGGCTACACCTTC | CASSREGDGYTF
TRBJ1-5 | TRBD1 | . | TRBV28 | TGTGCCAGCAGGGCGCCGGGACAGGGGAATCAGCCCCAGCATTTT | CASRAPGQGNQPQHF
TRBJ2-3 | . | . | TRBV7-2 | TGTGCCAGCAGCTTCGGGGTTGGGACAGATACGCAGTATTTT | CASSFGVGTDTQYF
TRBJ2-1 | . | . | TRBV7-6 | TGTGCCAGCAGCTGGTCGACTAGTGCGGCTGAGCAGTTCTTC | CASSWSTSAAEQFF
TRBJ2-1 | . | . | TRBV29-1 | TGCAGCGTTCGAACAGATAAATACAATGAGCAGTTCTTC | CSVRTDKYNEQFF